Presented here are 19 T cell receptor beta chains from one specimen sequenced in a study of neurological immune-mediated disorders. TCRdb re-derived calls from the 5' RACE reads in MiXCR, one entry per CDR3 protein. The sample yields about 55,000 distinct CDR3 sequences, under 5% seen once. Sample: CD4+ T cells from blood. All receptors derive from a woman in her thirties or forties with multiple sclerosis.

In its sample, this clonotype was seen many times. The chain couples TRBV7-2 to TRBJ1-5, with 7 positions matching TRBD1. Germline CDR1 reads SGHTA; CDR2 reads FQGNSA. This CDR3 has 15 residues. V shed 4 bases, J shed 3 bases, and the junction held 6 bases outside the gene matches. Here the CDR3 DNA reads TGTGCCAGCAGCTGGAATACAGGGGCCAATCAGCCCCAGCATTTT. Amino acid sequence: CASSWNTGANQPQHF.

This clonotype was seen a handful of times. The rearrangement joins TRBV28 to TRBJ1-1; D is unclear. Looked up from germline, CDR1 is MDHEN and CDR2 is SYDVKM. CDR3 length: 14 amino acids. V lost 4 bases and J lost 0, with 9 bases in between. The CDR3 DNA reads as TGTGCCAGCAGTTCCCCGGGTATGAACACTGAAGCTTTCTTT. This sequence encodes CASSSPGMNTEAFF.

This clonotype was detected many times. V gene TRBV28 combines with J gene TRBJ2-5; 8 bases map to TRBD2. CDR3 size: 13 residues. Germline CDR1 reads MDHEN; CDR2 reads SYDVKM. V shed 7 bases and J 4 bases; nucleotides not matched to a gene: 5. The CDR3: CASTGTSRETQYF. The DNA of the CDR3 is TGTGCCAGCACGGGGACTAGTCGAGAGACCCAGTACTTC.

This clonotype was seen repeatedly, ten times or more. The chain couples TRBV4-1 to TRBJ2-5; D gene ambiguous. Trimming took off 4 bases at V and 1 base at J, with 13 bases between the two ends. The CDR3 has 15 amino acids. Per the germline V gene, CDR1 is MGHRA and CDR2 is YSYEKL. The CDR3 here is CASSPSPVAQETQYF. The CDR3 bases are TGCGCCAGCAGCCCCTCCCCCGTTGCCCAAGAGACCCAGTACTTC.

This clonotype has ten or more counts. The V gene is TRBV11-2, the J gene TRBJ2-3; D is perhaps TRBD1 (6 bases). There are 15 residues in the CDR3. The V gene's germline CDR1 is SGHAT and CDR2 FQNNGV. V lost 5 bases and J 4 bases, leaving 16 bases between the germline ends. CDR3 coding DNA: TGTGCCAGCAGCCCCCCAGGGGCTGACTCAGATACGCAGTATTTT. Translation: CASSPPGADSDTQYF. Supplemented by reference TRBV11-2 and TRBJ2-3, the full variable domain reads EAGVAQSPRYKIIEKRQSVAFWCNPISGHATLYWYQQILGQGPKLLIQFQNNGVVDDSQLPKDRFSAERLKGVDSTLKIQPAKLEDSAVYLCASSPPGADSDTQYFGPGTRLTVL.

This clonotype has ten or more counts. This chain joins TRBV7-2 and TRBJ1-2; the D is unclear. The CDR3 is 15 residues long. V lost 1 base to trimming and J lost 3 bases, with 12 bases between them. Germline V gene data show CDR1 as SGHTA and CDR2 as FQGNSA. The CDR3 sequence is CASSLGSWGDYGYTF. Written as DNA, the CDR3 is TGTGCCAGCAGCTTAGGTAGTTGGGGTGACTATGGCTACACCTTC.

This clonotype was counted ten times or more. This chain uses TRBV20-1 with TRBJ2-1; D is unclear. Per the germline V gene, CDR1 is DFQATT and CDR2 is SNEGSKA (reference sequence). The CDR3 sequence is 13 residues long. The germline V and J ends were trimmed by 4 bases and 4 bases, with 11 bases remaining between them. The chain's CDR3 is CSATAPEYNEQFF. CDR3 DNA: TGCAGTGCTACCGCGCCAGAGTACAATGAGCAGTTCTTC.

The sample holds many counts of this clonotype. The V and J genes are TRBV7-8 and TRBJ1-2; D ambiguous. The CDR3 sequence is 14 residues long. The V gene lost 1 base and the J gene lost 4 bases, with 10 bases spanning the gap. The germline CDR1 and CDR2 sequences are SGHVS and FQNEAQ. The chain's CDR3 is CASSLVGMAYGYTF. CDR3 coding DNA: TGTGCCAGCAGCTTAGTGGGGATGGCCTATGGCTACACCTTC.

This clonotype came up many times. J is TRBJ2-1 and V is TRBV4-2; D unclear. Germline loops: CDR1 LGHNA, CDR2 YNFKEQ. Trimming removed 5 bases at V and 0 bases at J, with 14 bases between. The CDR3 consists of 16 residues. CDR3 sequence reads: CASSSSAFSSYNEQFF. The CDR3 nucleotides read TGTGCCAGCAGCTCTTCGGCCTTTAGCTCCTACAATGAGCAGTTCTTC.

In its sample, this clonotype was seen many times. The V and J genes are TRBV5-1 and TRBJ1-2; 9 nucleotides line up with TRBD1. After removal of 4 bases from V and 5 bases from J, the junction contained 6 bases not matched to a gene. The length of the CDR3 is 14 residues. CDR1 and CDR2 (germline): SGHRS, YFSETQ. In DNA, the CDR3 is TGCGCCAGCAGCCGAGGACAGGGGAGGTATGGCTACACCTTC. Protein: CASSRGQGRYGYTF.

The sample holds many counts of this clonotype. The chain recombines TRBV7-2 with TRBJ1-1; TRBD1 agrees at 7 bases. Germline CDR1 is SGHTA and CDR2 is FQGNSA. V lost 5 bases to trimming and J lost 0 bases; unmatched junction nucleotides: 12. The CDR3 has 17 amino acids. The DNA of the CDR3 is TGTGCCAGCAGCCCCGAACCGGGACAGACCTTGAACACTGAAGCTTTCTTT. Protein sequence: CASSPEPGQTLNTEAFF.

This clonotype was picked up many times. The V gene is TRBV7-3, the J gene TRBJ2-6, with 7 bases lining up with TRBD1. CDR1 SGHTA and CDR2 FQGTGA come from the germline V gene. CDR3 length: 15 amino acids. V shed 4 bases, J shed 4 bases, and the junction held 4 bases outside the gene matches. This CDR3 reads CASSSQGPGANVLTF. The CDR3 DNA follows: TGTGCCAGCAGCTCACAGGGGCCAGGGGCCAACGTCCTGACTTTC.

The sample holds many counts of this clonotype. The V gene is TRBV2, the J gene TRBJ1-2; 7 bases are a match to TRBD1. Germline V lookup: CDR1 SNHLY, CDR2 FYNNEI. The CDR3 is made up of 13 amino acids. Unmatched junction bases numbered 5, after V lost 5 bases and J lost 5 bases. CDR3 bases: TGTGCCAGCAGTAAGGGGGCGCAATATGGCTACACCTTC. This encodes CASSKGAQYGYTF.

The sample holds many counts of this clonotype. The chain links TRBV6-2 or TRBV6-3 to TRBJ2-7; TRBD2 is a possible D gene (5 bases). Germline loops: CDR1 MNHEY, CDR2 SVGEGT. V lost 10 bases, J lost 4 bases, and 20 bases lay in between. The CDR3 contains 14 residues. Here the CDR3 reads CAIGRAGSKYEQYF. Written as DNA, the CDR3 is TGTGCCATCGGAAGGGCTGGGAGCAAATACGAGCAGTACTTC.

There are many counts of this clonotype. The chain combines TRBV5-1 with TRBJ1-5, with D unclear. The V gene lost 0 bases and the J gene lost 3 bases, with 7 bases spanning the gap. Germline loops: CDR1 SGHRS, CDR2 YFSETQ. This CDR3 region has 14 residues. Here the CDR3 DNA reads TGCGCCAGCAGCTTGGAACCGAACAATCAGCCCCAGCATTTT. Encoded protein: CASSLEPNNQPQHF. Supplemented by reference TRBV5-1 and TRBJ1-5, the full variable domain reads KAGVTQTPRYLIKTRGQQVTLSCSPISGHRSVSWYQQTPGQGLQFLFEYFSETQRNKGNFPGRFSGRQFSNSRSEMNVSTLELGDSALYLCASSLEPNNQPQHFGDGTRLSIL.

This clonotype was counted ten times or more. The chain carries TRBV12-3 or TRBV12-4 and TRBJ1-4; D is perhaps TRBD1 (5 bases). V was clipped by 3 bases and J by 6 bases, with 11 bases between them. The CDR3 contains 14 residues. CDR3 in DNA: TGTGCCAGCAGTTTTGGGTTGGGGGATGAAAAACTGTTTTTT. This gives the protein CASSFGLGDEKLFF.

This clonotype was seen many times. This chain uses TRBV12-5 with TRBJ2-7; no clear D. Germline V gene lookup returns CDR1 LGHNT and CDR2 FRNRAP. V was shortened by 4 bases and J by 2 bases, with 3 bases between the two germline ends. This CDR3 has 11 residues. CDR3 region: CASGYTYEQYF. CDR3 DNA sequence: TGTGCTAGTGGTTATACCTACGAGCAGTACTTC.

At least ten counts were recorded for this clonotype. The chain employs TRBV28 and TRBJ1-1, with D unclear. CDR1 and CDR2 (germline): MDHEN, SYDVKM. Trimming left V 1 base short and J 1 base short, with 13 bases between. The CDR3 loop spans 16 amino acids. The CDR3 here is CASSLSSSTENTEAFF. CDR3 coding DNA: TGTGCCAGCAGTTTATCCTCCTCCACAGAGAACACTGAAGCTTTCTTT.

This clonotype was picked up many times. The chain has TRBV3-1 and TRBJ2-2; D tentatively fits TRBD1 or TRBD2 (6 bases each). The CDR3 is 14 amino acids. The germline V gene encodes CDR1 LGHDT and CDR2 YNNKEL (reference sequence). Trimming pared 1 base from V and 8 bases from J, leaving 11 bases between. The CDR3, as DNA: TGTGCCAGCAGCCAAGGAGGGGGGCCTGGGGAGCTGTTTTTT. Residues: CASSQGGGPGELFF.